One sample yielded the 28 T cell receptor beta chains listed below, sequenced in a study of T cell clonality in common variable immunodeficiency. Only in-frame clones appear in the TCRdb table, and some are missing; sequencing was by immunoSEQ multiplex PCR. Observed are over 20,000 clones, no singletons, with the top ten taking 2% to 2.5%. These TCRs' antigens remain unknown. General study points: Fewer deletions and N-nucleotide insertions were reportedly seen in common variable immunodeficiency TCR beta sequences.

The specimen was peripheral blood mononuclear cells. These receptors were taken from a human donor with common variable immunodeficiency.

At least ten counts were recorded for this clone. Read coverage stops 3 residues before the CDR3 terminus; the germline J gene supplies the remainder. J is TRBJ1-2 and V is TRBV7-2, with 9 bases fitting TRBD1. From germline, CDR1 is SGHTA and CDR2 FQGNSA. The CDR3 runs 13 residues. Trimming at V came to 6 bases and at J to 7 bases, leaving 6 bases not matched to a gene. CDR3 DNA, as far as it was read: TGTGCCAGCAGTCGGGACAGGGTGATTGGC. Protein: CASSRDRVIG. Given in full, the CDR3 is CASSRDRVIGYTF.

About this clone itself: From the germline J gene comes the end of the CDR3, since the read stops 3 residues before it. The rearrangement links TRBV6-1 to TRBJ1-2, with 10 bases lining up with TRBD1. The germline V gene has CDR1 MNHNS and CDR2 SASEGT. The CDR3 spans 15 residues. The ends lost 1 base at V and 4 bases at J; junction bases unmatched: 3. The CDR3 DNA, read in part, is TGTGCCAGCAGTGAAGAGGGGACAGGGGTCTATGGC. It specifies CASSEEGTGVYG. The full CDR3 is CASSEEGTGVYGYTF.

This clone was counted at least ten times. The CDR3 goes on 3 residues after the read ends, and that part is filled in from the germline J gene. This chain uses TRBV19 with TRBJ1-2, with 8 bases lining up with TRBD1. Germline V gene sequence: CDR1 LNHDA, CDR2 SQIVND (reference sequence). Trimming at V came to 6 bases and at J to 4 bases, leaving 4 bases not matched to a gene. The CDR3 has 13 residues. The CDR3 is CASSRGQGYGYTF. Partial CDR3 DNA: TGTGCCAGTAGCCGAGGACAGGGCTATGGC.

About this clone: This sample includes further DNA sequences coding for the same CDR3. This CDR3 reads CASSPTGAERRETQYF. CDR3 DNA (partial): TGCGCCAGCAGCCCCACAGGGGCGGAAAGGAGGGAGACC. J is TRBJ2-5 and V is TRBV5-1, with 7 bases aligning to TRBD1. The DNA ends 3 residues before the CDR3 does, and the rest of the CDR3 is filled in from the germline J gene. Looked up from germline, CDR1 is SGHRS and CDR2 is YFSETQ. V shed 4 bases, J shed 5 bases, and the junction held 14 bases outside the gene matches. This CDR3 contains 16 residues.

By share, this clone counts as medium-sized. The CDR3 DNA, read in part, is TGTGCCACCCAGCTGGGCATCTACGAG. It is translated as CATQLGIYE. The complete CDR3 reads CATQLGIYEQYF. The chain links TRBV28 to TRBJ2-7; D gene uncertain. Read coverage stops 3 residues before the CDR3 terminus; the germline J gene supplies the remainder. The V end lost 10 bases, the J end lost 3 bases, and 13 bases lay between the germline ends. Per germline, CDR1 MDHEN and CDR2 SYDVKM. This CDR3 comprises 12 residues.

This clone was counted at least ten times. The CDR3 end lies 3 residues beyond the end of the read and is filled in from the germline J gene. The chain joins TRBV7-6 to TRBJ2-6; no definite D call. V was pared by 1 base and J by 0 bases, with 4 bases between. The CDR3 extends over 15 amino acids. Germline V gene data show CDR1 as SGHVS and CDR2 as FNYEAQ. Partial CDR3 DNA: TGTGCCAGCAGCTTAGACAACTCTGGGGCCAACGTC. Translating gives CASSLDNSGANV. The CDR3 as a whole reads CASSLDNSGANVLTF.

This clone was detected ten times or more. The read stops 3 residues short of the end of the CDR3; the missing end is completed from the germline J gene. The V call is TRBV6-2 or TRBV6-3, the J call TRBJ1-5; 7 bases match TRBD1. The trim removed 6 bases at V and 5 bases at J, leaving 4 bases unmatched. Germline V gene lookup returns CDR1 MNHEY and CDR2 SVGEGT. CDR3 length equals 13 residues. The CDR3 bases that were read are TGTGCCAGCAGAGACAGGGCCCATCAGCCC. This translates into CASRDRAHQP. From start to end, the CDR3 is CASRDRAHQPQHF.

At least ten counts were recorded for this clone. The read terminates 3 residues ahead of where the CDR3 ends, so the germline J gene completes it. This chain uses TRBV20-1 with TRBJ1-6, with 9 bases matching TRBD1. Germline values: CDR1 DFQATT, CDR2 SNEGSKA (reference sequence). Losses at the gene ends were 0 bases for V and 10 bases for J; bases not matched to a gene: 7. The CDR3 spans 15 residues. This chain's CDR3 is CSAREGGTGWSPLHF. The CDR3 DNA, read in part, is TGCAGTGCTAGAGAAGGAGGGACAGGGTGGTCACCC.

The table lists this clone with many counts. The CDR3 end falls 3 residues outside the read, so it is completed with the germline J gene. V and J are TRBV6-2 or TRBV6-3 and TRBJ2-7, with D perhaps TRBD2 (6 bases). Trimming left V 8 bases short and J 3 bases short, with 20 bases between. The CDR3 length is 15 residues. The germline gives CDR1 MNHEY, CDR2 SVGEGT. The CDR3 loop is CASWGDSLTGYEQYF. The sequenced part of the CDR3 DNA is TGTGCCAGCTGGGGGGACTCCCTGACTGGCTACGAG.

This clone was recorded at least ten times. The read is 3 residues too short to cover the CDR3 end, so that end is filled in from the germline J gene. The V gene is TRBV5-1, the J gene TRBJ1-1, with 7 bases aligning to TRBD1. The CDR3 consists of 16 residues. Germline CDR1 SGHRS, CDR2 YFSETQ. V was clipped by 1 base and J by 0 bases; unmatched bases: 6. Partial CDR3 DNA: TGCGCCAGCAGCTTGCAACAGGGGCCATTGAACACTGAA. Its translation: CASSLQQGPLNTE. In full, the CDR3 reads CASSLQQGPLNTEAFF.

This clone showed up many times. CDR3 amino acids: CASSLSQGFGYNEQFF. The part of the CDR3 DNA that was read is TGCGCCAGCAGCTTGAGCCAGGGGTTTGGCTACAATGAG. The rearrangement links TRBV5-1 to TRBJ2-1; maybe TRBD1 (6 bases). The read falls 3 residues short of the CDR3 end, and the missing part is taken from the germline J gene. The CDR3 spans 16 residues. V was cut by 1 base and J by 3 bases, with 14 bases left in between. The V gene's germline CDR1 is SGHRS and CDR2 YFSETQ.

This clone has a count of ten or more. The read falls 3 residues short of the CDR3 end, and the missing part is taken from the germline J gene. J is TRBJ1-5 and V is TRBV2; D not certain. V was clipped by 5 bases and J by 7 bases, with 12 bases between them. Germline CDR1 reads SNHLY; CDR2 reads FYNNEI. This CDR3 is 13 amino acids long. The part of the CDR3 DNA that was read is TGTGCCAGCAGTCTCGGGGTACGGCAGCCC. Its translation: CASSLGVRQP. The whole CDR3 region reads CASSLGVRQPQHF.

This clone was detected ten times or more. The read terminates 3 residues before the CDR3 end, so the remaining end is supplied by the germline J gene. The rearrangement links TRBV5-1 to TRBJ1-1, with 8 bases aligning to TRBD1. With 6 bases clipped from V and 4 bases from J, the junction kept 8 bases outside the gene matches. Germline V gene lookup returns CDR1 SGHRS and CDR2 YFSETQ. This CDR3 spans 14 amino acids. The DNA read from the CDR3 is TGCGCCAGCAACCCGACAGGGGTGACCACTGAA. The encoded protein is CASNPTGVTTE. The full CDR3 sequence reads CASNPTGVTTEAFF.

Many counts were recorded for this clone. The read terminates 3 residues before the CDR3 end, so the remaining end is supplied by the germline J gene. V is TRBV29-1 and J is TRBJ2-7; D is unclear. CDR1 and CDR2 from the germline V gene are SQVTM and ANQGSEA. V lost 4 bases, J lost 5 bases, and 18 bases lay in between. The CDR3 is 14 residues long. Incomplete CDR3 DNA: TGCAGCGTTGCCTTCCCACAGTCAGGCGACGAG. Its protein product is CSVAFPQSGDE. The full CDR3 is CSVAFPQSGDEQYF.

This clone was seen repeatedly, ten times or more. The read comes to an end 3 residues before the CDR3 does, leaving the germline J gene to fill in the end. This rearrangement joins TRBV2 to TRBJ2-7; perhaps TRBD1 as D (6 bases). V lost 6 bases and J 3 bases, leaving 15 bases between the germline ends. The CDR3 loop spans 14 amino acids. CDR1 and CDR2 from the germline V gene are SNHLY and FYNNEI. The CDR3 DNA, read in part, is TGTGCCAGCAGGCCCCAGACAGGACACTACGAG. It specifies CASRPQTGHYE. The whole CDR3 sequence is CASRPQTGHYEQYF.

This clone appeared many times. With the read ending 3 residues before the CDR3 end, the germline J gene is used to fill in that end. The V gene is TRBV29-1, the J gene TRBJ1-1; 9 positions agree with TRBD1. Unmatched junction bases numbered 6, after V lost 5 bases and J lost 5 bases. Germline V gene sequence: CDR1 SQVTM, CDR2 ANQGSEA. The CDR3 loop spans 13 amino acids. CDR3 region: CSVLQGAGTEAFF. The CDR3 DNA, read in part, is TGCAGCGTTCTACAGGGGGCTGGGACTGAA.

This clone was picked up many times. The sequenced fragment ends 3 residues before the CDR3 boundary, so the rest is inferred from the germline J gene. The rearrangement uses TRBV6-2 or TRBV6-3 and TRBJ2-3, with a tentative D call TRBD2 (6 bases). CDR3 size: 11 residues. The germline gives CDR1 MNHEY, CDR2 SVGEGT. CDR3 bases read: TGTGCCAGCAAGATAGGGACTTCG. Translation: CASKIGTS. The full CDR3 protein reads CASKIGTSQYF.

The table lists this clone with many counts. The read is 3 residues too short to cover the CDR3 end, so that end is filled in from the germline J gene. The chain couples TRBV11-2 to TRBJ2-5; tentative D call: TRBD1 (7 bases). Germline V gives CDR1 SGHAT, CDR2 FQNNGV. CDR3 size: 14 residues. V was shortened by 1 base and J by 4 bases, with 10 bases between the two germline ends. The covered CDR3 bases are TGTGCCAGCAGCTTAGTGCAGGGGGGAGAGACC. This sequence encodes CASSLVQGGET. The CDR3 in its entirety is CASSLVQGGETQYF.

This clone showed up many times. This CDR3 is CASSLVYGTDTQYF. The covered CDR3 bases are TGTGCCAGCAGCTTAGTATATGGCACAGATACG. The chain combines TRBV7-2 with TRBJ2-3; D is uncertain. The read comes to an end 3 residues before the CDR3 does, leaving the germline J gene to fill in the end. Germline V gene lookup returns CDR1 SGHTA and CDR2 FQGNSA. V gave up 1 base and J gave up 1 base, with 6 bases separating them. This CDR3 has 14 residues.

This clone was seen at least ten times. The missing CDR3 end, 3 residues past where the read stops, is filled in from the germline J gene. The rearrangement joins TRBV6-2 or TRBV6-3 to TRBJ2-1; 13 nucleotides match TRBD2. The CDR3 contains 16 residues. V dropped 4 bases and J dropped 7; count of bases not matched to a gene: 7. The germline CDR1 and CDR2 sequences are MNHEY and SVGEGT. Incomplete CDR3 DNA: TGTGCCAGCAGTTCCACTAGCGGGGGGGCCTTAAATGAG. Translation: CASSSTSGGALNE. From start to end, the CDR3 is CASSSTSGGALNEQFF.

This clone was observed many times. The CDR3 is cut off 3 residues early in the read; its end comes from the germline J gene. The chain links TRBV2 to TRBJ2-1; 14 nucleotides match TRBD2. CDR1 SNHLY and CDR2 FYNNEI come from the germline V gene. This CDR3 is 18 amino acids long. V was clipped by 3 bases and J by 4 bases; unmatched bases: 8. The CDR3 here is CASSEPGTSGGIYNEQFF. The CDR3 DNA, read in part, is TGTGCCAGCAGTGAGCCCGGGACTAGCGGGGGAATATACAATGAG.

This clone showed up many times. The read stops 3 residues short of the end of the CDR3; the missing end is completed from the germline J gene. The V call is TRBV18, the J call TRBJ1-2; no clear D. V dropped 4 bases and J dropped 2 bases, with 14 bases sitting between them. Germline V lookup: CDR1 KGHSH, CDR2 LQKENI. CDR3 length: 15 amino acids. The covered CDR3 bases are TGTGCCAGCTCACGAGTAGGTGGGCCCAACTATGGC. Amino acid sequence: CASSRVGGPNYG. The whole CDR3 region reads CASSRVGGPNYGYTF. Full variable domain (missing parts from reference TRBV18 and TRBJ1-2): NAGVMQNPRHLVRRRGQEARLRCSPMKGHSHVYWYRQLPEEGLKFMVYLQKENIIDESGMPKERFSAEFPKEGPSILRIQQVVRGDSAAYFCASSRVGGPNYGYTFGSGTRLTVV.

This clone was seen at least ten times. The read gets to within 3 residues of the CDR3 end, and the germline J gene fills in the rest. This chain links TRBV4-1 with TRBJ2-2; a weak D match, TRBD1 (6 bases). Germline V gene sequence: CDR1 MGHRA, CDR2 YSYEKL. This CDR3 has 13 amino acids. The ends were cut back, 1 base at V and 6 bases at J, with 6 bases in the middle. CDR3 protein: CASSQAGAGELFF. CDR3 DNA (partial): TGCGCCAGCAGCCAAGCAGGGGCCGGGGAG.

This clone was counted at least ten times. Coverage ceases 3 residues before the CDR3 finishes, and the germline J gene fills in the end. The rearrangement links TRBV20-1 to TRBJ2-7, with 9 positions matching TRBD2. The CDR3 contains 16 residues. Trimming removed 0 bases from V and 3 bases from J; junction bases left unmatched: 9. Germline V lookup: CDR1 DFQATT, CDR2 SNEGSKA (reference sequence). The part of the CDR3 DNA that was read is TGCAGTGCTAGAGATCCCAGCCGACTAGCGGTCTACGAG. Translated, it gives CSARDPSRLAVYE. The CDR3 reads in full as CSARDPSRLAVYEQYF.

This clone appeared many times. The read terminates 3 residues ahead of where the CDR3 ends, so the germline J gene completes it. The rearrangement uses TRBV6-1 and TRBJ1-5; weak D call: TRBD1 (6 bases). Germline CDR1 is MNHNS and CDR2 is SASEGT. The CDR3 is made up of 15 amino acids. The germline V and J ends were trimmed by 1 base and 6 bases, with 13 bases remaining between them. The CDR3 DNA, read in part, is TGTGCCAGCAGTGAAGGCAGGGGATTGAGTCAGCCC. It encodes CASSEGRGLSQP. The CDR3 as a whole reads CASSEGRGLSQPQHF.

This clone was seen many times. The read ends 3 residues shy of where the CDR3 ends; the end is completed using the germline J gene. V gene TRBV19 combines with J gene TRBJ1-2, with TRBD1 as a possible D gene (5 bases). V shed 7 bases and J shed 2 bases, with 17 bases lying between them. Germline V gene sequence: CDR1 LNHDA, CDR2 SQIVND (reference sequence). This CDR3 is 15 amino acids long. The CDR3 DNA, read in part, is TGTGCCAGTATCCCCATGGGAGGGGTAAACTATGGC. Its translation: CASIPMGGVNYG. The whole CDR3 sequence reads CASIPMGGVNYGYTF. Full variable domain (remainder filled in from reference TRBV19 and TRBJ1-2): DGGITQSPKYLFRKEGQNVTLSCEQNLNHDAMYWYRQDPGQGLRLIYYSQIVNDFQKGDIAEGYSVSREKKESFPLTVTSAQKNPTAFYLCASIPMGGVNYGYTFGSGTRLTVV.

This clone was seen ten or more times. The CDR3 extends 3 residues past the end of the read, so its final part is completed from the germline J gene. This chain uses TRBV2 with TRBJ1-5, with D tentatively TRBD1 (6 bases). Germline V CDR1 and CDR2: SNHLY, FYNNEI. The CDR3 totals 14 residues. Trimming pared 4 bases from V and 5 bases from J, leaving 12 bases between. The sequenced part of the CDR3 DNA is TGTGCCAGCAGTGGCCCCAACAGGGATCAGCCC. Amino acid sequence: CASSGPNRDQP. The full CDR3 sequence reads CASSGPNRDQPQHF.

There are many counts of this clone. The observed sequence ends 3 residues before the CDR3 terminus, with the missing tail filled in from the germline J gene. The chain employs TRBV7-2 and TRBJ1-2; TRBD1 is a possible D gene (6 bases). The CDR3 has 15 residues. Germline CDR1 is SGHTA and CDR2 is FQGNSA. Trimming removed 1 base at V and 2 bases at J, with 11 bases between. The CDR3 here is CASSLGWQGNYGYTF. CDR3 DNA, as far as it was read: TGTGCCAGCAGCTTAGGGTGGCAGGGGAACTATGGC.